Many counts were recorded for the clone carrying this T cell receptor (beta chain). What it recognizes is unknown. One junction end does not reproduce the germline sequence, and a read error may be involved. Time point indicated: patch test 3, about 24 weeks after DPC sensitization. Indicated treatment: therapeutic diphenylcyclopropenone sensitization with weekly scalp DPC. The starting material, unfractionated whole blood, was used for total RNA extraction. This sample stems from a study of human T cells and chemical hapten exposure. Whole-study context: Patients having alopecia areata, totalis or universalis were mostly female. General observations from the study: Expanded TCRs created a significantly greater count of big CDR3 similarity clusters than controls did.

The library tagged individual cDNA molecules with unique molecular identifiers. TCRdb called the RACE reads again in MiXCR, with one record for every CDR3 protein. In the table there are more than 45,000 distinct CDR3 sequences, about an eighth of which are singletons. Germline V lookup: CDR1 MDHEN, CDR2 SYDVKM. This CDR3 spans 11 amino acids. The sequencing used whole blood, collected in connection with sensitization to the hapten diphenylcyclopropenone (DPC). The V call is TRBV28, the J call TRBJ2-4, with D perhaps matching TRBD1 (6 bases). This sequence originates from a man aged 30 to 45 with alopecia areata. Some clones in this sample may be carry-over from other donors' samples. CDR3 coding DNA: TGTGCCAGCAGTCAAGGGGGTCCGTGGAACTTC. Encoded protein: CASSQGGPWNF.